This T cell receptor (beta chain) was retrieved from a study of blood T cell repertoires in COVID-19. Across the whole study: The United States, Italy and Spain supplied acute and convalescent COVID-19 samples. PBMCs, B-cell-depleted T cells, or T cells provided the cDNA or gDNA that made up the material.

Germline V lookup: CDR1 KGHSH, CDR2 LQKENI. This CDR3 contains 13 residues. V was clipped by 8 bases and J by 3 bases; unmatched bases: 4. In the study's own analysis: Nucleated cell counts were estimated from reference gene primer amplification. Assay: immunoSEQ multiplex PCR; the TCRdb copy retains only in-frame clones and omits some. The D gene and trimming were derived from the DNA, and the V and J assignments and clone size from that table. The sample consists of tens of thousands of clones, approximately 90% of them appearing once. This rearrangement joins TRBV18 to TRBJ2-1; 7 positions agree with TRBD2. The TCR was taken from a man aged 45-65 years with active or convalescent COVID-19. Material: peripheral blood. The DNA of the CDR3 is TGTGCCAGCGAGCGGGGACTCTACAATGAGCAGTTCTTC. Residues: CASERGLYNEQFF.